The 8 T cell receptor beta chains in this list originate from one sample, sequenced in a study of molecular identifiers for immune sequencing clone quantification. TCRdb passed the PCR reads through MiXCR, listing each CDR3 protein once. The data contain hundreds of thousands of distinct CDR3 sequences, approximately 24% of them singletons. The specimen sequenced was naive CD8+ T cells from blood, with Jurkat cell RNA spiked in. Sample subset: FACS-sorted CD8+CD4-CCR7+CD45RA+ naive T cells. The receptors come from a human donor in good health. Some libraries in this study had Jurkat cell RNA spiked in.

This clonotype was counted ten times or more. V is TRBV6-2 or TRBV6-3 and J is TRBJ2-3; 7 bases align to TRBD2. The CDR3 length is 13 residues. CDR1 and CDR2 (germline): MNHEY, SVGEGT. The trim removed 5 bases at V and 3 bases at J, leaving 2 bases unmatched. CDR3 amino acids: CASSSGKTDTQYF. The CDR3 DNA reads as TGTGCCAGCAGTAGCGGGAAGACAGATACGCAGTATTTT.

A remark on this clonotype: Germline and junction disagree at one end, which may indicate a read error. The rearrangement joins TRBV2 to TRBJ2-5, with D perhaps matching TRBD2 (6 bases). The CDR3 sequence is 15 residues long. The germline CDR1 and CDR2 sequences are SNHLY and FYNNEI. CDR3 loop: CASSGAEGTQETRYF. DNA of the CDR3: TGTGCCAGCAGCGGCGCAGAGGGGACTCAAGAGACCCGGTACTTC.

Notes on this clonotype: A much larger clonotype is one base distant, so this may be a read error. The CDR3 spells CASSQNSLSGTEAFF. Written as DNA, the CDR3 is TGCGCCAGCAGCCAAAATAGCCTTTCTGGCACTGAAGCTTTCTTT. This chain joins TRBV4-3 and TRBJ1-1, with D unclear. CDR3 length: 15 amino acids. Germline values: CDR1 LGHNA, CDR2 YSLEER. V lost 2 bases to trimming and J lost 4 bases, with 14 bases between them.

The table lists this clonotype with a few counts. The chain is built from TRBV13 and TRBJ2-1; TRBD1 matches 9 bases. CDR1 is PRHDT and CDR2 is FYEKMQ in the germline V gene (reference sequence). The CDR3 extends over 16 amino acids. V dropped 4 bases and J dropped 3; count of bases not matched to a gene: 7. This CDR3 reads CASSSSDRGIYNEQFF. Written as DNA, the CDR3 is TGTGCCAGCAGCTCATCAGACAGGGGGATCTACAATGAGCAGTTCTTC.

In regard to this clonotype: A much larger clone differs from this one at a single base, so this may be a read error. This chain links TRBV20-1 with TRBJ2-7, with 7 bases aligning to TRBD1. V shed 2 bases, J shed 5 bases, and the junction held 9 bases outside the gene matches. The CDR3 covers 14 residues. Germline loops: CDR1 DFQATT, CDR2 SNEGSKA (reference sequence). DNA for the CDR3: TGCAGTGCTAGACAACAGGGGTCGTGGAACGAGCAGTACTTC. Its protein product is CSARQQGSWNEQYF.

The table lists this clonotype with many counts. The J gene is TRBJ2-3, the V gene TRBV13; the match to TRBD1 covers 8 bases. The V segment lost 5 bases and the J segment 5 bases; nucleotides outside the gene matches: 6. Looked up from germline, CDR1 is PRHDT and CDR2 is FYEKMQ (reference sequence). The CDR3 sequence is 14 residues long. The CDR3 here is CASSNGQGEDTQYF. CDR3 DNA sequence: TGTGCCAGCAGCAACGGACAGGGTGAAGATACGCAGTATTTT. The entire variable domain, with the rest obtained from reference TRBV13 and TRBJ2-3, is as follows: AAGVIQSPRHLIKEKRETATLKCYPIPRHDTVYWYQQGPGQDPQFLISFYEKMQSDKGSIPDRFSAQQFSDYHSELNMSSLELGDSALYFCASSNGQGEDTQYFGPGTRLTVL.

CDR3 nucleotides: TGTGCCAGCAACGAACTGGGCGGAGTGGCCACCAGGGGCTACACCTTC. It yields the protein CASNELGGVATRGYTF. The V gene is TRBV7-9, the J gene TRBJ1-2; D gene uncertain. This CDR3 has 16 amino acids. Germline V lookup: CDR1 SEHNR, CDR2 FQNEAQ (reference sequence). V was pared by 7 bases and J by 8 bases, with 26 bases between.

A few counts support this clonotype. This chain uses TRBV7-2 with TRBJ2-7, with no clear D. Germline-derived CDR1 and CDR2 are SGHTA and FQGNSA. Trimming left V 2 bases short and J 0 bases short, with 11 bases between. The CDR3 covers 15 residues. The CDR3 loop reads CASSLHVGSSYEQYF. CDR3 DNA: TGTGCCAGCAGCTTACATGTAGGGTCCTCCTACGAGCAGTACTTC.